This is a list of T cell receptor beta chains from one sample in a study of blood T cell repertoires in COVID-19. Produced via immunoSEQ multiplex PCR; TCRdb's table is partial and in-frame only. The sample comprises 250,000 or so clones, 65% to 90% of which are singletons, and roughly 1.7% rests with the top ten. The sequenced material came from PBMCs or T cells enriched from blood (not recorded which). The receptors derive from a man aged 40-49 years who had recovered from COVID-19. Each CDR3 is given with its conserved first and last residue. The D gene is left open where the match is weak. Clone size, where shown, is once, few, many, or a class for clones that have expanded.

-	TRBV7-2	TRBJ1-6	-	TGTGCCAGCAGCTTATGGGACTCAAATTCACCCCTCCACTTT	CASSLWDSNSPLHF
-	TRBV28	TRBJ2-7	TRBD2	TGTGCCAGCAGTTTAGGGCGGGAGACCCGACTTGAGCAGTACTTC	CASSLGRETRLEQYF
-	TRBV7-9	TRBJ1-2	TRBD1	TGTGCCAGCAGCTTAAACCCCCTGGGACAGGGGAAAGTTAACTATGGCTACACCTTC	CASSLNPLGQGKVNYGYTF
-	TRBV11-2	TRBJ2-1	-	TGTGCCAGCAGATCCAGGGGGGCCAAACGCGATGAGCAGTTCTTC	CASRSRGAKRDEQFF
-	TRBV25-1	TRBJ2-2	-	TGTGCCAGCAGTGAATCGTTCGACTCGAACACCGGGGAGCTGTTTTTT	CASSESFDSNTGELFF
-	TRBV27	TRBJ2-7	-	TGTGCCAGCTCCTTGGGGGGTTACTACGAGCAGTACTTC	CASSLGGYYEQYF
-	TRBV6-4	TRBJ1-5	-	TGTGCCACCTCGTCAGCCCAGCATTTT	CATSSAQHF
-	TRBV10-3	TRBJ2-5	TRBD2	TGTGCCATCAGTGGGACTAGCGGATACCAAGAGACCCAGTACTTC	CAISGTSGYQETQYF
-	TRBV5-1	TRBJ2-7	TRBD2	TGCGCCAGCAGCCGCACTAGCGGGGTACCGGGCGAGCAGTACTTC	CASSRTSGVPGEQYF
-	TRBV9	TRBJ2-3	TRBD1	TGTGCCAGCAGCGGTTGGACAGGGACGAAGGCTGGCACAGATACGCAGTATTTT	CASSGWTGTKAGTDTQYF
once	TRBV11-2	TRBJ2-1	-	TGTGCCAGCAGCTTAGATCGCGGGTCCCACAATGAGCAGTTCTTC	CASSLDRGSHNEQFF
-	TRBV11-2	TRBJ1-6	-	TGTGCCAGCAAGGGGCAGGGTGGCTCACCCCTCCACTTT	CASKGQGGSPLHF
once	TRBV6-5	TRBJ2-3	-	TGTGCCACCTCGCCCGAGCCCATGACAGATACGCAGTATTTT	CATSPEPMTDTQYF
-	TRBV27	TRBJ2-3	TRBD2	TGTGCCAGCAGTTATGGGACTACATACCTAGATACGCAGTATTTT	CASSYGTTYLDTQYF
-	TRBV3-1/TRBV3-2	TRBJ1-2	-	TGTGCCAGCAGCCATCCGGGACACGGATCCTATGGCTACACCTTC	CASSHPGHGSYGYTF
-	TRBV3-1/TRBV3-2	TRBJ1-1	TRBD1	TGTGCCAGCAGCCAAATTTCCGGGACAGGGGCGAACACTGAAGCTTTCTTT	CASSQISGTGANTEAFF
-	TRBV2	TRBJ2-7	TRBD1	TGTGCCAGCAGTGGCCGGACAGGCTTCTACGAGCAGTACTTC	CASSGRTGFYEQYF
-	TRBV27	TRBJ1-2	TRBD1	TGTGCCAGCACAGACAGGGGCAAAGATGGCTACACCTTC	CASTDRGKDGYTF
-	TRBV19	TRBJ2-5	-	TGTGCCAGTAGTATCCAGGCAAGAGAGACCCAGTACTTC	CASSIQARETQYF
-	TRBV10-3	TRBJ1-2	TRBD1	TGTGCCAGCGGGACAGGGGATAACTATGGCTACACCTTC	CASGTGDNYGYTF
-	TRBV4-1	TRBJ1-1	-	TGCGCCAGCAGCCAAGATTGGCCCCCAGGGATTAACACTGAAGCTTTCTTT	CASSQDWPPGINTEAFF
-	TRBV5-1	TRBJ1-1	-	TGCGCCAGCAGCCCACAGGGAGTGAACACTGAAGCTTTCTTT	CASSPQGVNTEAFF
-	TRBV5-1	TRBJ1-4	TRBD1	TGCGCCAGCAGCCTCGGACAGGGAACAACTAATGAAAAACTGTTTTTT	CASSLGQGTTNEKLFF
-	TRBV6-5	TRBJ1-5	-	TGTGCCAGCAGTTTTAGTGCCGGGGGAGATCAGCCCCAGCATTTT	CASSFSAGGDQPQHF
-	TRBV6-1	TRBJ1-2	-	TGTGCCAGCAGCGAAATCCAGGGCGGCTACACCTTC	CASSEIQGGYTF
-	TRBV7-9	TRBJ1-1	TRBD1	TGTGCCAGCAGCTTAGACAGGGGTACTGAAGCTTTCTTT	CASSLDRGTEAFF
once	TRBV28	TRBJ1-2	TRBD1	TGTGCCAGCACAGGGGGAGGCCCGTCCAACTATGGCTACACCTTC	CASTGGGPSNYGYTF
-	TRBV30	TRBJ2-7	TRBD1	TGTGCCTGGAAGGAGACAGGGGGGACCTACGAGCAGTACTTC	CAWKETGGTYEQYF
-	TRBV11-3	TRBJ2-3	TRBD2	TGTGCCAGCAGCGCAGGACTAGCGGAAAGCACAGATACGCAGTATTTT	CASSAGLAESTDTQYF
-	TRBV6-6	TRBJ1-2	TRBD1	TGTGCCAGCAGTCAAGACTTGTATCAGGGGGCCCATGGCTACACCTTC	CASSQDLYQGAHGYTF
-	TRBV6-5	TRBJ2-7	TRBD1	TGTGCCAGCAGAGACCGGACAGGGGACTACGAGCAGTACTTC	CASRDRTGDYEQYF
-	TRBV11-1	TRBJ2-7	-	TGTGCCAGCAGCTTGGGTGGGAGCCAGAACTACGAGCAGTACTTC	CASSLGGSQNYEQYF
many	TRBV6-2/TRBV6-3	TRBJ1-1	-	TGTGCCAGCAGTCTACAGGGACATACTGAAGCTTTCTTT	CASSLQGHTEAFF
-	TRBV7-3	TRBJ2-3	TRBD2	TGTGCCAGCAGCTTAGCGGGGGGAACAGATACGCAGTATTTT	CASSLAGGTDTQYF
few	TRBV18	TRBJ1-2	TRBD1	TGTGCCAGCTCACCGCAAGACAGGGCCTATGGCTACACCTTC	CASSPQDRAYGYTF
-	TRBV30	TRBJ1-5	TRBD1	TGTGCCTGGACGGCAGGGGGCGGTCAGCCCCAGCATTTT	CAWTAGGGQPQHF
once	TRBV3-1/TRBV3-2	TRBJ1-1	-	TGTGCCAGCAGCCAAGATAAGGGAGACACTGAAGCTTTCTTT	CASSQDKGDTEAFF
few	TRBV12-3/TRBV12-4	TRBJ1-6	-	TGTGCCAGCAGCCCCAACTATAATTCACCCCTCCACTTT	CASSPNYNSPLHF
once	TRBV3-1/TRBV3-2	TRBJ2-3	TRBD2	TGTGCCAGCAGCCCGATGGGAGGGGCAGATACGCAGTATTTT	CASSPMGGADTQYF
-	TRBV2	TRBJ2-6	TRBD1	TGTGCCAGCCACTTCGGGACAGGGTACTCCGGGGCCAACGTCCTGACTTTC	CASHFGTGYSGANVLTF
-	TRBV19	TRBJ2-2	-	TGTGCCAGTAGTAAGGGCGCAGGGGTCTCCGGGGAGCTGTTTTTT	CASSKGAGVSGELFF
-	TRBV15	TRBJ2-3	TRBD2	TGTGCCACCAGGAAGCGGGAGTCGGGAGATACGCAGTATTTT	CATRKRESGDTQYF
-	TRBV5-6	TRBJ1-3	TRBD1	TGTGCCAGCAGCCCGGGGACAGGGGAAGGAAACACCATATATTTT	CASSPGTGEGNTIYF
-	TRBV28	TRBJ2-7	TRBD1	TGTGCCAGCAGTCGCACGACAGGGTACTACGAGCAGTACTTC	CASSRTTGYYEQYF
-	TRBV2	TRBJ2-3	TRBD2	TGTGCCAGCAACCTCTTAGCGGGGCGAAGCACAGATACGCAGTATTTT	CASNLLAGRSTDTQYF
-	TRBV3-1/TRBV3-2	TRBJ2-7	TRBD2	TGTGCCAGCAGCCAAGATGATATGACTAGCGGGCAAATCTCCTACGAGCAGTACTTC	CASSQDDMTSGQISYEQYF
-	TRBV18	TRBJ2-1	-	TGTGCCAGCTCACACCTCGAGATCTCCTACAATGAGCAGTTCTTC	CASSHLEISYNEQFF
-	TRBV29-1	TRBJ2-4	-	TGCAGCGTTGAGGTTACTTCCAAAAACATTCAGTACTTC	CSVEVTSKNIQYF
-	TRBV18	TRBJ2-3	TRBD2	TGTGCCAGCGCCCAGAGGGTAGCGGGAGAAACAGATACGCAGTATTTT	CASAQRVAGETDTQYF
-	TRBV13	TRBJ2-7	-	TGTGCCAGCCGTGCCAGGGGGACTTACGAGCAGTACTTC	CASRARGTYEQYF
-	TRBV12-3/TRBV12-4	TRBJ2-5	TRBD2	TGTGCCAGCAGTTTAGGCGGGGGAGAGACCCAGTACTTC	CASSLGGGETQYF